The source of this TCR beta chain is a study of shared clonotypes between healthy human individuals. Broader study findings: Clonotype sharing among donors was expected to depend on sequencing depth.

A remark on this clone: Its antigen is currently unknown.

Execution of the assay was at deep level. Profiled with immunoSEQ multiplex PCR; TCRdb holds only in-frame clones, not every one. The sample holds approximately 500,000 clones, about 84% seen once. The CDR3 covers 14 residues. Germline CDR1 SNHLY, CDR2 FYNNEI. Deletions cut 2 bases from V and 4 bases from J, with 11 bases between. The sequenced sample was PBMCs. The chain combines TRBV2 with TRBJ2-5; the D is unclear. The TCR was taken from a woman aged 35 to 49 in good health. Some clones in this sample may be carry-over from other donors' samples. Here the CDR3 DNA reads TGTGCCAGCAGTGAACGGTTCCAAGGAGAGACCCAGTACTTC. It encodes CASSERFQGETQYF.